The 20 T cell receptor beta chains reported below all come from one sample, sequenced in a study of shared clonotypes between healthy human individuals. Method: immunoSEQ multiplex PCR; TCRdb's copy keeps in-frame clones and lacks some. The sample lists about 1,800,000 clones, less than 95% occurring once. It was CD45RO-negative cells, positively selected for CCR7, that made up naive CD8 cells, with terminally differentiated effector memory CD45RA+ cells excluded. Material: naive CD8+ T cells sorted from blood. Every receptor here comes from a man aged 18 to 30 in good health.

The chain carries TRBV28 and TRBJ2-5, with D possibly matching TRBD2 (7 bases). The CDR3 runs to 17 residues. CDR1 is MDHEN, CDR2 SYDVKM, per germline. The V end was cut by 5 bases, the J end by 3 bases, with 22 bases between. The CDR3 DNA follows: TGTGCCAGCAGTCCCCACTGGGCGGGGGCCATAAAAGAGACCCAGTACTTC. It is translated as CASSPHWAGAIKETQYF.

This clone is a singleton in its sample. The chain combines TRBV9 with TRBJ2-3; 9 bases align to TRBD2. Trimming removed 0 bases from V and 2 bases from J; junction bases left unmatched: 7. The CDR3 runs 17 residues. Looked up from germline, CDR1 is SGDLS and CDR2 is YYNGEE. CDR3 sequence reads: CASSVGQAGGATDTQYF. CDR3 DNA: TGTGCCAGCAGCGTAGGGCAAGCGGGGGGCGCCACAGATACGCAGTATTTT.

V gene TRBV13 combines with J gene TRBJ2-2; D not certain. The CDR3 runs to 12 residues. Per the germline V gene, CDR1 is PRHDT and CDR2 is FYEKMQ (reference sequence). V was clipped by 4 bases and J by 11 bases, with 11 bases between them. The CDR3 DNA sequence: TGTGCCAGCAGCTGGGCTTCCGACGAGCTGTTTTTT. Residues: CASSWASDELFF.

The CDR3 loop is CASSYSGSHTEAFF. CDR3 DNA: TGTGCCAGCAGTTACTCAGGGTCCCACACTGAAGCTTTCTTT. This chain links TRBV6-6 with TRBJ1-1; unclear D gene. CDR3 length: 14 residues. Trimming cost V 0 bases and J 3 bases, with 8 bases left between them. Germline V lookup: CDR1 MNHNY, CDR2 SVGAGI (reference sequence).

The chain links TRBV21-1 to TRBJ1-1; no check of the table's D call, TRBD1, against the DNA was made. TRBV21-1 is described as a pseudogene. The CDR3 has 13 amino acids. CDR3 loop: CASRWTGDTEAFF. CDR3 coding DNA: TGTGCCAGCAGGTGGACAGGGGACACTGAAGCTTTCTTT.

The chain joins TRBV6-5 to TRBJ1-1; D is ambiguous. CDR3 length: 15 residues. Germline V gene sequence: CDR1 MNHEY, CDR2 SVGAGI. V was trimmed by 8 bases and J by 0 bases, leaving 16 bases between them. CDR3 amino acids: CASLPELGLNTEAFF. CDR3 coding DNA: TGTGCCAGCCTACCGGAATTGGGGTTGAACACTGAAGCTTTCTTT.

CDR3: CASSYRGRYEQYF. The DNA for the CDR3 is TGTGCCAGCAGTTACAGGGGGCGTTACGAGCAGTACTTC. The V gene is TRBV11-2, the J gene TRBJ2-7, with 9 bases that match TRBD1. The CDR3 loop spans 13 amino acids. J gave up 4 bases and V 6 bases, and 4 bases lay outside the gene matches. Per the germline V gene, CDR1 is SGHAT and CDR2 is FQNNGV.

The rearrangement joins TRBV2 to TRBJ1-2; perhaps TRBD1 as D (6 bases). CDR1 and CDR2 (germline): SNHLY, FYNNEI. V lost 3 bases to trimming and J lost 2 bases, with 13 bases between them. The CDR3 has 15 residues. CDR3 sequence (DNA): TGTGCCAGCAGTGACACAACAGGGCCCAACTATGGCTACACCTTC. Translation gives CASSDTTGPNYGYTF.

The chain couples TRBV28 to TRBJ2-3; possible D gene TRBD2, 6 bases. CDR1 is MDHEN and CDR2 is SYDVKM in the germline V gene. Trimming stripped 1 base from V and 3 bases from J, with 11 bases between. This CDR3 is built from 15 residues. For the CDR3, the DNA is TGTGCCAGCAGTTTATCCCACGGGGGAACAGATACGCAGTATTTT. Its protein product is CASSLSHGGTDTQYF.

The genes are TRBV7-2 and TRBJ2-7, with a tentative D call TRBD2 (6 bases). Germline CDR1 SGHTA, CDR2 FQGNSA. Trimming took 4 bases from V and 2 from J, leaving 12 bases between them. The CDR3 contains 14 residues. CDR3 in DNA: TGTGCCAGCAGCTGGGGAGGACCTACCTACGAGCAGTACTTC. As protein: CASSWGGPTYEQYF.

Notes on this clone: Other DNA sequences in the sample encode the same CDR3. V and J are TRBV11-2 and TRBJ2-7, with 9 nucleotides matching TRBD2. The germline CDR1 and CDR2 sequences are SGHAT and FQNNGV. The length of the CDR3 is 14 residues. Losses at the gene ends were 5 bases for V and 4 bases for J; bases not matched to a gene: 6. As DNA, the CDR3 is TGTGCCAGCAGCCCGGGTAGCGGGAGTTACGAGCAGTACTTC. It codes for CASSPGSGSYEQYF.

V is TRBV6-5 and J is TRBJ2-7; tentative D call: TRBD1 (6 bases). CDR1 and CDR2 (germline): MNHEY, SVGAGI. The V end was cut by 0 bases, the J end by 3 bases, with 15 bases between. The CDR3 is 16 amino acids. CDR3 sequence (DNA): TGTGCCAGCAGTTACTCATCAGGGGCCAGGGACTACGAGCAGTACTTC. Residues: CASSYSSGARDYEQYF.

The V call is TRBV6-6, the J call TRBJ1-5; D gene unclear. CDR1 is MNHNY and CDR2 is SVGAGI in the germline V gene (reference sequence). V was clipped by 4 bases and J by 1 base, with 11 bases between them. The CDR3 extends over 15 amino acids. The CDR3 is CASSSYGESNQPQHF. CDR3 nucleotides: TGTGCCAGCAGTTCGTACGGGGAAAGCAATCAGCCCCAGCATTTT.

The V and J genes are TRBV28 and TRBJ1-6; 9 nucleotides align to TRBD1. Germline-derived CDR1 and CDR2 are MDHEN and SYDVKM. J lost 6 bases, V lost 4 bases, and 13 bases had no gene match. CDR3 size: 18 residues. CDR3 loop: CASSSSLGQGIGNSPLHF. The CDR3 coding sequence is TGTGCCAGCAGTTCATCTTTGGGACAGGGAATCGGTAATTCACCCCTCCACTTT.

This clone was picked up one time. The genes are TRBV11-2 and TRBJ2-7; 8 bases are shared with TRBD2. The CDR3 spans 16 residues. V was clipped by 1 base and J by 6 bases; unmatched bases: 11. Germline V gene sequence: CDR1 SGHAT, CDR2 FQNNGV. The CDR3 nucleotides are TGTGCCAGCAGCTTAGTTGCGGGAGGATTGTTCAGCGAGCAGTACTTC. Amino acids: CASSLVAGGLFSEQYF.

V and J are TRBV27 and TRBJ2-3; D possibly matches TRBD1 or TRBD2 (5 bases each). There are 14 residues in the CDR3. CDR1 and CDR2 from the germline V gene are MNHEY and SMNVEV (reference sequence). Trimming took 6 bases from V and 1 from J, leaving 11 bases between them. CDR3 in amino acids: CASSPRDGTDTQYF. CDR3 DNA sequence: TGTGCCAGCAGCCCCCGGGACGGCACAGATACGCAGTATTTT.

This clone was counted a single time. Other DNA sequences in the sample encode the same CDR3. The V and J genes are TRBV5-4 and TRBJ1-2; no definite D call. The CDR3 is made up of 13 amino acids. V lost 1 base, J lost 2 bases, and 6 bases lay in between. CDR1 is SGHNT and CDR2 is YYREEE in the germline V gene (reference sequence). CDR3 sequence reads: CASSLYGNYGYTF. The CDR3 DNA is TGTGCCAGCAGCTTGTACGGGAACTATGGCTACACCTTC.

This chain uses TRBV11-2 with TRBJ2-7; tentatively, D is TRBD2 (6 bases). The CDR3 sequence is 16 residues long. Between the trimmed V and J ends, which lost 2 bases and 6 bases, there was a span of 20 bases. CDR1 and CDR2 from the germline V gene are SGHAT and FQNNGV. DNA for the CDR3: TGTGCCAGCAGCTTAAGCACTAGCACCTGGGGCGGCGAGCAGTACTTC. Protein sequence: CASSLSTSTWGGEQYF.

The chain joins TRBV2 to TRBJ2-1; 12 bases map to TRBD2. Germline CDR1 is SNHLY and CDR2 is FYNNEI. This CDR3 has 14 residues. Trimming cost V 8 bases and J 8 bases; bases outside gene matches: 7. In DNA form, the CDR3 reads TGTGCCAGCGAGAGACTAGCGGGAGTCGATGAGCAGTTCTTC. This gives the protein CASERLAGVDEQFF.

This clone has just one count. The J gene is TRBJ2-7, the V gene TRBV7-6; 11 bases match TRBD2. Germline CDR1 is SGHVS and CDR2 is FNYEAQ. The length of the CDR3 is 14 residues. Losses at the gene ends were 4 bases for V and 6 bases for J; bases not matched to a gene: 5. CDR3 residues: CASSSGTSGGEQYF. For the CDR3, the DNA is TGTGCCAGCAGCTCGGGGACTAGCGGTGGCGAGCAGTACTTC.